The rows below give T cell receptor beta chains drawn from one sample of a study of control samples from healthy donors and cancer patients. The data were produced by immunoSEQ multiplex PCR, yet TCRdb's version contains in-frame clones alone and is incomplete. The repertoire holds some 110,000 clones, over 90% seen once, with about 2.5% in the top ten. What was sequenced was blood. These TCRs come from a man between 25 and 39 years old in good health. CDR3s include the opening cysteine and the closing phenylalanine or tryptophan. The D gene is left open where the match is weak. Some rows have no size entry. The others give once, few or many, or a class for an expanded clone.

j_gene | abundance | v_gene | d_gene | CDR3aa | CDR3nt
TRBJ1-2 | NA | TRBV7-2 | NA | CASSPWTEDYGYTF | TGTGCCAGCAGCCCATGGACAGAGGACTATGGCTACACCTTC
TRBJ2-2 | NA | TRBV6-5 | NA | CASSYAALTGELFF | TGTGCCAGCAGTTACGCGGCTTTAACCGGGGAGCTGTTTTTT
TRBJ1-4 | NA | TRBV15 | NA | CATSRDPPSSKLFF | TGTGCCACCAGCAGAGATCCCCCTTCCTCGAAACTGTTTTTT
TRBJ1-2 | NA | TRBV6-6 | NA | CASSPLEGPRPQRGYTF | TGTGCCAGCAGTCCCTTAGAAGGACCCAGACCTCAGCGAGGCTACACCTTC
TRBJ1-1 | NA | TRBV23-1 | NA | CASSTNTEAFF | TGCGCCAGCAGTACAAACACTGAAGCTTTCTTT
TRBJ1-5 | NA | TRBV18 | NA | CASSPERESGKPQHF | TGTGCCAGCTCACCCGAAAGGGAGTCTGGAAAGCCCCAGCATTTT
TRBJ1-1 | NA | TRBV29-1 | NA | CSAEDGVNTEAFF | TGCAGCGCCGAGGACGGGGTGAACACTGAAGCTTTCTTT
TRBJ1-1 | NA | TRBV2 | NA | CASSERVGITEAFF | TGTGCCAGCAGTGAAAGGGTTGGAATCACTGAAGCTTTCTTT
TRBJ2-2 | NA | TRBV7-2 | TRBD2 | CASSLVPSGGPSTGELFF | TGTGCCAGCAGCTTAGTTCCTAGCGGGGGCCCATCCACCGGGGAGCTGTTTTTT
TRBJ2-2 | NA | TRBV9 | TRBD1 | CASSALQGALTGELFF | TGTGCCAGCAGCGCACTACAGGGGGCGCTAACCGGGGAGCTGTTTTTT
TRBJ1-5 | NA | TRBV2 | NA | CASSGDTSNQPQHF | TGTGCCAGCAGTGGGGACACTAGCAATCAGCCCCAGCATTTT
TRBJ1-2 | NA | TRBV19 | NA | CASLLGPGGYTF | TGTGCCAGTCTTTTGGGTCCAGGCGGCTACACCTTC
TRBJ1-2 | NA | TRBV11-2 | NA | CASSEGLDRSQPYGYTF | TGTGCCAGCAGCGAGGGATTAGACAGGTCTCAGCCCTATGGCTACACCTTC
TRBJ2-2 | NA | TRBV3-1/TRBV3-2 | TRBD1 | CAIRQGAGTGELFF | TGTGCCATCCGACAGGGGGCCGGCACCGGGGAGCTGTTTTTT
TRBJ1-2 | few | TRBV5-1 | NA | CASSLADNYGYTF | TGCGCCAGCAGCTTGGCAGATAACTATGGCTACACCTTC
TRBJ1-3 | few | TRBV2 | NA | CASSEPGSHSGNTIYF | TGTGCCAGCAGTGAACCTGGCAGCCACTCTGGAAACACCATATATTTT
TRBJ1-1 | NA | TRBV4-2 | TRBD1 | CASSQDLGQMNTEAFF | TGTGCCAGCAGCCAAGACCTGGGACAGATGAACACTGAAGCTTTCTTT
TRBJ2-2 | NA | TRBV6-6 | NA | CASSFPGELFF | TGTGCCAGCAGTTTTCCAGGGGAGCTGTTTTTT
TRBJ1-1 | once | TRBV7-9 | TRBD1 | CASSGGQGGSEAFF | TGTGCCAGCAGCGGGGGACAGGGAGGGTCTGAAGCTTTCTTT
TRBJ2-6 | once | TRBV7-9 | NA | CASSLAASGANVLTF | TGTGCCAGCAGCTTGGCGGCCTCTGGGGCCAACGTCCTGACTTTC
TRBJ1-2 | NA | TRBV7-9 | NA | CASSPSSSSYGYTF | TGTGCCAGCAGCCCCTCGAGCAGTTCCTATGGCTACACCTTC
TRBJ1-1 | NA | TRBV12-3/TRBV12-4 | NA | CASSFLGAEAFF | TGTGCCAGCAGTTTCTTGGGGGCTGAAGCTTTCTTT
TRBJ1-6 | NA | TRBV2 | NA | CASSEGDPYNSPLHF | TGTGCCAGCAGTGAAGGGGACCCCTATAATTCACCCCTCCACTTT
TRBJ2-5 | NA | TRBV19 | TRBD2 | CASSIPSGGKSETQYF | TGTGCCAGTAGTATACCTAGCGGGGGGAAATCGGAGACCCAGTACTTC
TRBJ1-1 | NA | TRBV9 | TRBD1 | CASSATGTGGNTEAFF | TGTGCCAGCAGCGCTACCGGGACAGGGGGAAACACTGAAGCTTTCTTT
TRBJ2-1 | NA | TRBV29-1 | NA | CSVETQGGEQFF | TGCAGCGTTGAAACTCAAGGGGGTGAGCAGTTCTTC
TRBJ1-1 | NA | TRBV7-2 | NA | CASRGWGPKGNTEAFF | TGTGCCAGCAGGGGGTGGGGCCCGAAGGGGAACACTGAAGCTTTCTTT
TRBJ1-2 | NA | TRBV6-4 | NA | CASRQGLGGYTF | TGTGCCAGCAGACAGGGATTAGGAGGCTACACCTTC
TRBJ1-1 | NA | TRBV6-4 | NA | CATRAKGEAFF | TGTGCCACGAGGGCGAAGGGGGAAGCTTTCTTT
TRBJ2-3 | NA | TRBV18 | NA | CASSLAGDTQYF | TGTGCCAGCTCACTCGCGGGGGATACGCAGTATTTT
TRBJ2-1 | once | TRBV5-1 | TRBD2 | CASRGTSGGHHSYNEQFF | TGCGCCAGCAGAGGGACTAGCGGGGGGCATCACTCCTACAATGAGCAGTTCTTC
TRBJ1-2 | NA | TRBV24-1 | TRBD1 | CATSRTGSNYGYTF | TGTGCCACCAGTCGGACAGGTTCTAACTATGGCTACACCTTC
TRBJ2-5 | few | TRBV30 | NA | CAWSLSRGRGETQYF | TGTGCCTGGAGTCTAAGTCGGGGGCGAGGGGAGACCCAGTACTTC
TRBJ2-5 | few | TRBV6-2/TRBV6-3 | TRBD1 | CASSDPQGATGQETQYF | TGTGCCAGCAGTGACCCCCAGGGGGCCACAGGACAAGAGACCCAGTACTTC
TRBJ1-1 | NA | TRBV7-9 | NA | CASTGEGVTEAFF | TGTGCCAGCACTGGAGAAGGGGTAACTGAAGCTTTCTTT
TRBJ2-2 | NA | TRBV5-4 | NA | CASRGRPNTGELFF | TGTGCCAGCAGAGGCAGGCCGAACACCGGGGAGCTGTTTTTT
TRBJ1-5 | NA | TRBV5-1 | NA | CASSSEGIPRNQPQHF | TGCGCCAGCAGCAGCGAGGGGATACCGCGCAATCAGCCCCAGCATTTT